The entry that follows covers one TCR beta chain sequence. Antigen: not known. A universal primer site was created by template switching, with the cDNA bearing unique molecular identifiers. TCRdb passed the 5' RACE reads through MiXCR, listing each CDR3 protein once. This sample has 280,000 or so distinct CDR3 sequences, with about 8% found just once. The sample is drawn from a study of identical twins. The study's findings and limits: Out-of-frame alpha sequences shared by twins were enriched for low generation probability.

Healthy Caucasian donors formed the entire cohort. This sample also belongs to another study, concerning yellow fever vaccine responses in identical twins.

This receptor was taken from a woman aged 18-29 years in good health. Sequences were obtained from memory (CD45RO+) T cells sorted from blood.

Written as DNA, the CDR3 is TGTGCCAGCAGCGTCCTCCGGGGTCCTGGAGCTTTCTTT. Translating gives CASSVLRGPGAFF. The chain recombines TRBV11-1 with TRBJ1-1, with unresolved D. V lost 5 bases to trimming and J lost 10 bases, with 17 bases between them. The CDR3 spans 13 residues. CDR1 is SGHAT, CDR2 FQDESV, per germline (reference sequence).